The clone carrying this TCR beta chain was counted only a few times. Antigen specificity is unknown. MiXCR, applied by TCRdb to the RT-PCR reads, yields one record per CDR3 protein. Here the sample spans some 300,000 distinct CDR3 sequences, about 20% being singletons. These data are taken from a study of response to subunit inactivated influenza vaccine. The study, taken as a whole, reports: Authors suggested seasonal influenza vaccinations each recruit few new T cells.

This CDR3 contains 14 residues. V lost 3 bases and J lost 6, with 11 bases in between. The germline V gene has CDR1 SGHAT and CDR2 FQNNGV. The chain is built from TRBV11-2 and TRBJ2-2; D not resolved. Sequencing was performed on PBMCs from blood, taken 21 months after vaccination. The origin of this receptor is a man between 50 and 70 years old who received an inactivated influenza vaccine. The CDR3 nucleotides read TGTGCCAGCAGCTTGACACGACTGGCCGGGGAGCTGTTTTTT. It yields the protein CASSLTRLAGELFF.